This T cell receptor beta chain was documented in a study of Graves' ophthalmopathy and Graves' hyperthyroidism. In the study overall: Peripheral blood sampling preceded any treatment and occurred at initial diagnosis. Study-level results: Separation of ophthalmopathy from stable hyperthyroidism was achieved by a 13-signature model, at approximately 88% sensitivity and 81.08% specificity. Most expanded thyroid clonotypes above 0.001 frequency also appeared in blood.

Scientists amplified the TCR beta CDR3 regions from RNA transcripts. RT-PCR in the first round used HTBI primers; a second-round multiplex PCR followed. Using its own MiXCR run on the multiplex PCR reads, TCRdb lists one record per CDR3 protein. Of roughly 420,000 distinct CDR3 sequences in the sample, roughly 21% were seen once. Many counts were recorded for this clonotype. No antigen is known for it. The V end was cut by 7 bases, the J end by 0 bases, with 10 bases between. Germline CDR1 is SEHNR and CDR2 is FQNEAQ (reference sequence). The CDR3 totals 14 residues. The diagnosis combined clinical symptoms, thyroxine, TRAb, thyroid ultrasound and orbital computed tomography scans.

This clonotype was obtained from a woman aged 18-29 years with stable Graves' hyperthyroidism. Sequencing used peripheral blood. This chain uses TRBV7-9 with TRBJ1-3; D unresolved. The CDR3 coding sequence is TGTGCCAGCACCACTGCGGCCTCTGGAAACACCATATATTTT. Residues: CASTTAASGNTIYF.